This T cell receptor (beta chain) was captured in a study of blood T cells in healthy people across ages. The authors ran a second PCR of roughly 7 to 11 cycles using a sample-barcoded 5' primer and a J-beta primer mix. TCRdb re-analysed the 5' RACE reads in MiXCR, keeping a single row per CDR3 protein. The data contain 1.5 million to 2 million distinct CDR3 sequences, about 49% of them singletons. This TCR was recovered from a woman between 40 and 55 years old in good health. The material sequenced was blood.

CDR3 sequence reads: CASSPPAGPRYF. The CDR3 nucleotides read TGTGCCAGCAGCCCCCCAGCGGGGCCACGGTATTTT. The rearrangement links TRBV28 to TRBJ2-3; 7 bases are shared with TRBD2. With 6 bases clipped from V and 14 bases from J, the junction kept 11 bases outside the gene matches. This CDR3 is built from 12 residues. Germline CDR1 MDHEN, CDR2 SYDVKM.